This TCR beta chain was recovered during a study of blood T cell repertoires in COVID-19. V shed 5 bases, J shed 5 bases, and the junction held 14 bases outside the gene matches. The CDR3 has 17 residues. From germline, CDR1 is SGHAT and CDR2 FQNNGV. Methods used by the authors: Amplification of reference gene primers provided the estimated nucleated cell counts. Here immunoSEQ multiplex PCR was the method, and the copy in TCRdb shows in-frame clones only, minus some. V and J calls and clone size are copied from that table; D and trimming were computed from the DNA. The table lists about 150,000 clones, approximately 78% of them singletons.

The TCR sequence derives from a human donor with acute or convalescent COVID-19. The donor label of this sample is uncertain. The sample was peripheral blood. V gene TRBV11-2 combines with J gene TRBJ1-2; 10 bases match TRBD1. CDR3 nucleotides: TGTGCCAGCAGCCCCGCCCGACAGGGGGCGCATCGATATGGCTACACCTTC. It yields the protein CASSPARQGAHRYGYTF.